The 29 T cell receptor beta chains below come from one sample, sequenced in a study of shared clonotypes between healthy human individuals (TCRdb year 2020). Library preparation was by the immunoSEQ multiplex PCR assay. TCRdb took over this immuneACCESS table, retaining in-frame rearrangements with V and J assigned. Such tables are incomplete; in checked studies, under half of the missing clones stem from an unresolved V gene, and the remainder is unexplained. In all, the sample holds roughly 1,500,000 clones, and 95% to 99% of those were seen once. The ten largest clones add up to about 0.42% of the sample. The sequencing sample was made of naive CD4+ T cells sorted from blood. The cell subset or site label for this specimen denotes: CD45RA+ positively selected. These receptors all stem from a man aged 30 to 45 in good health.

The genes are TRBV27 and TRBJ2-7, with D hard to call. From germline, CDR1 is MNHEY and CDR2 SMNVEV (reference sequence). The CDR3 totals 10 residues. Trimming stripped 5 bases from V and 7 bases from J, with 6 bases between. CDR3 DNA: TGTGCCAGCAGTCCGCTTGAGCAGTACTTC. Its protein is CASSPLEQYF.

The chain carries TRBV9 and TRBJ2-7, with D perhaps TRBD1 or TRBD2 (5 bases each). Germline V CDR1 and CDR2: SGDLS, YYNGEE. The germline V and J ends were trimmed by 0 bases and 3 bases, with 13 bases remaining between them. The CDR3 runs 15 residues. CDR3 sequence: CASSVAGTGNYEQYF. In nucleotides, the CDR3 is TGTGCCAGCAGCGTAGCCGGGACGGGGAACTACGAGCAGTACTTC.

The CDR3 region is CASSLDFYGYTF. CDR3 nucleotide sequence: TGTGCCAGCAGCTTAGATTTCTATGGCTACACCTTC. V usage is TRBV7-2 and J usage is TRBJ1-2; D uncertain. The germline V and J ends were trimmed by 1 base and 4 bases, with 4 bases remaining between them. This CDR3 region has 12 residues. Germline V lookup: CDR1 SGHTA, CDR2 FQGNSA.

CDR3 nucleotides: TGTGCCAGCAGTGGAAGACTAGCGGGAGACAATGAGCAGTTCTTC. Translated: CASSGRLAGDNEQFF. The chain employs TRBV6-1 and TRBJ2-1; TRBD2 matches at 12 bases. The CDR3 spans 15 residues. V gave up 4 bases and J gave up 5 bases; unmatched junction bases: 3. CDR1 is MNHNS, CDR2 SASEGT, per germline.

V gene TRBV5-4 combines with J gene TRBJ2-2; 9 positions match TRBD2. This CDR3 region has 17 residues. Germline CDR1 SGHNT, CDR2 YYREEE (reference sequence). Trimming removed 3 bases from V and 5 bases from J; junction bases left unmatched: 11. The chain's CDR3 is CASSSRLAGRWTGELFF. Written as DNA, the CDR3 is TGTGCCAGCAGCTCTCGCCTAGCGGGAAGGTGGACCGGGGAGCTGTTTTTT. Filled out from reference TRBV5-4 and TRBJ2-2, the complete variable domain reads ETGVTQSPTHLIKTRGQQVTLRCSSQSGHNTVSWYQQALGQGPQFIFQYYREEENGRGNFPPRFSGLQFPNYSSELNVNALELDDSALYLCASSSRLAGRWTGELFFGEGSRLTVL.

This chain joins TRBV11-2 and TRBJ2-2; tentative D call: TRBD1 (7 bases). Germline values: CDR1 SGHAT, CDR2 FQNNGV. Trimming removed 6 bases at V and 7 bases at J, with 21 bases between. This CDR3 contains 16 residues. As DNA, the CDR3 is TGTGCCAGCAGTCTTTTACGTCCAGGGGGGTACGGGGAGCTGTTTTTT. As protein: CASSLLRPGGYGELFF.

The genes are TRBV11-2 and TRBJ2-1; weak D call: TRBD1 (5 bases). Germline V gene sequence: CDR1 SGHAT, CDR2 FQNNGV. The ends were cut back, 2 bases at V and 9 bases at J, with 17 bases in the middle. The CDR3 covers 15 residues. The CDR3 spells CASSLIRRGDSEQFF. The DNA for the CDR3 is TGTGCCAGCAGCTTAATTCGGAGAGGAGACAGTGAGCAGTTCTTC.

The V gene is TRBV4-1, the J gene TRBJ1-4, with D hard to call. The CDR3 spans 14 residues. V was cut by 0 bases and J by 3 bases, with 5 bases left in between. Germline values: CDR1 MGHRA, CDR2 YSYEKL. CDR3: CASSQDGANEKLFF. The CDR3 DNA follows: TGCGCCAGCAGCCAAGACGGCGCTAATGAAAAACTGTTTTTT.

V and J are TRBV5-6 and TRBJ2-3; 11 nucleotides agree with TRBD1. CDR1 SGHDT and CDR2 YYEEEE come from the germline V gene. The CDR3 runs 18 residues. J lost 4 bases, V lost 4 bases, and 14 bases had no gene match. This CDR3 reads CASSELGKDRGPSDTQYF. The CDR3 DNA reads TGTGCCAGCAGCGAACTCGGGAAGGACAGGGGGCCCTCAGATACGCAGTATTTT.

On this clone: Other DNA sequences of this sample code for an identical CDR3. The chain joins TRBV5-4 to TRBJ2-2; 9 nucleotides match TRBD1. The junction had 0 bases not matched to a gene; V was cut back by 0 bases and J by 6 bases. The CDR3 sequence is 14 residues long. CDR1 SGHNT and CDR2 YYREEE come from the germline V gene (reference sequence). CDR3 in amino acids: CASSLGQGAGELFF. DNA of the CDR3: TGTGCCAGCAGCTTGGGACAGGGGGCCGGGGAGCTGTTTTTT.

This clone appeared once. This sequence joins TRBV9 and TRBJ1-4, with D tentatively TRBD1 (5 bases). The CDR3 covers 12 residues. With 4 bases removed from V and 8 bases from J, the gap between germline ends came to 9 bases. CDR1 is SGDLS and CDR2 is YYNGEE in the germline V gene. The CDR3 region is CASSPGKEKLFF. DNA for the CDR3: TGTGCCAGCAGCCCAGGGAAGGAAAAACTGTTTTTT.

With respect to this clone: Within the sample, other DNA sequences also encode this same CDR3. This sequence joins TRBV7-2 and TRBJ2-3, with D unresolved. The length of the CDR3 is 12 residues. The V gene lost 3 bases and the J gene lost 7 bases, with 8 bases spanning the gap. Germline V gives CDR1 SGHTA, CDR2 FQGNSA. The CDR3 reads CASSLSLNTQYF. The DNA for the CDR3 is TGTGCCAGCAGCTTGTCTTTAAATACGCAGTATTTT. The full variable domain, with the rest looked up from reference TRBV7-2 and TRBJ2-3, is GAGVSQSPSNKVTEKGKDVELRCDPISGHTALYWYRQSLGQGLEFLIYFQGNSAPDKSGLPSDRFSAERTGGSVSTLTIQRTQQEDSAVYLCASSLSLNTQYFGPGTRLTVL.

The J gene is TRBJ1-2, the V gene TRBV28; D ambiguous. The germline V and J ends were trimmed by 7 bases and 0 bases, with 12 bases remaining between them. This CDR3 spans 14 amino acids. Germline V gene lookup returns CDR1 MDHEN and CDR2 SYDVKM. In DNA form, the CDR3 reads TGTGCCAGCATTTTCGCCAGAGCTAACTATGGCTACACCTTC. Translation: CASIFARANYGYTF.

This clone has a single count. CDR3 in DNA: TGTGCCAGCAGCTTAATCCTGGGACAGAAAGAAGAGACCCAGTACTTC. This encodes CASSLILGQKEETQYF. This chain connects TRBV5-6 to TRBJ2-5; 7 positions match TRBD1. The CDR3 runs 16 residues. Germline CDR1 is SGHDT and CDR2 is YYEEEE. J gave up 3 bases and V 2 bases, and 10 bases lay outside the gene matches.

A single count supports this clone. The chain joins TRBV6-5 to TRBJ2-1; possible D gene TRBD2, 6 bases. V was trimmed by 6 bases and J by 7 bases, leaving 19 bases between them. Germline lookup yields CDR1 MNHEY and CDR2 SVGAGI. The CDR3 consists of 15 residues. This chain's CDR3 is CASRTRLGPVNEQFF. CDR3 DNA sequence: TGTGCCAGCAGGACTCGACTAGGTCCGGTAAATGAGCAGTTCTTC.

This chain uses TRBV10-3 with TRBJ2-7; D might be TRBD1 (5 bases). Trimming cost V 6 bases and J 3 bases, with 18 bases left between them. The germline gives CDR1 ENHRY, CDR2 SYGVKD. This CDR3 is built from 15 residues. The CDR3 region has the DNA TGTGCCATCAGCGACCGCGGCAGGGCAGGCTACGAGCAGTACTTC. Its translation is CAISDRGRAGYEQYF.

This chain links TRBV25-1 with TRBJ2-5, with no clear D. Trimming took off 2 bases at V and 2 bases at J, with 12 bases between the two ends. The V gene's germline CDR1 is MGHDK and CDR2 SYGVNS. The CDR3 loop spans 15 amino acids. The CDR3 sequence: CASSEALGGQETQYF. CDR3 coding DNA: TGTGCCAGCAGTGAAGCGCTGGGCGGTCAAGAGACCCAGTACTTC.

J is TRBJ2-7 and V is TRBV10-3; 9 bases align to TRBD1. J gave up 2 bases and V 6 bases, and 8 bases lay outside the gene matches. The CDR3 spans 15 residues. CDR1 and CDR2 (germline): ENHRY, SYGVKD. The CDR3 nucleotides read TGTGCCATCAGAGGGACAGGGAGCGTTACCTACGAGCAGTACTTC. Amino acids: CAIRGTGSVTYEQYF.

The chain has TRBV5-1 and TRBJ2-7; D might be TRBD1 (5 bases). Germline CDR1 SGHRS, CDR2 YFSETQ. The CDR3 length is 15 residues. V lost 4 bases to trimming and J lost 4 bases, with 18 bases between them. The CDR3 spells CASSGDDRSYYEQYF. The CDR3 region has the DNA TGCGCCAGCAGCGGGGATGACAGATCCTATTACGAGCAGTACTTC.

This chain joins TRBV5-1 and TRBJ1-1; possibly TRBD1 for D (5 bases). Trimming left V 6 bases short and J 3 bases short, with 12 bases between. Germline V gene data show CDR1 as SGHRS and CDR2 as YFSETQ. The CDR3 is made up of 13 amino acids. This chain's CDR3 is CASTEQADTEAFF. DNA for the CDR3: TGCGCCAGCACAGAACAGGCAGACACTGAAGCTTTCTTT.

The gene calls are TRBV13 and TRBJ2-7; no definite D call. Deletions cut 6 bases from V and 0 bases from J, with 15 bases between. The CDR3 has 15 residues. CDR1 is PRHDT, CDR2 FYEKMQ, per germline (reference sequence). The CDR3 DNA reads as TGTGCCAGCAGTCCCGGGCCTTCCGTCTCCTACGAGCAGTACTTC. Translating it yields CASSPGPSVSYEQYF.

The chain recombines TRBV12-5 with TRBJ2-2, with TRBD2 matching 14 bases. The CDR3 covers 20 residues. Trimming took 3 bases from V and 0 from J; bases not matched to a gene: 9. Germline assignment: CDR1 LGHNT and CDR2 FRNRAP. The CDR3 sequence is CASGFSGTSGSRPNTGELFF. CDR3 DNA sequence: TGTGCTAGTGGTTTTTCAGGGACTAGCGGGAGTCGACCGAACACCGGGGAGCTGTTTTTT.

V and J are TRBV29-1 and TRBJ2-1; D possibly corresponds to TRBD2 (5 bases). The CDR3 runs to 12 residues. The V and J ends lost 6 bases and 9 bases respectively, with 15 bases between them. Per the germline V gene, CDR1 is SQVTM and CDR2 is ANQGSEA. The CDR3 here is CSVGIGDPEQFF. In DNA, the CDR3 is TGCAGCGTCGGGATTGGGGATCCTGAGCAGTTCTTC.

This CDR3 reads CASSSRDFSYNEQFF. The DNA for the CDR3 is TGTGCCAGCAGCTCTCGGGACTTTTCCTACAATGAGCAGTTCTTC. This chain uses TRBV14 with TRBJ2-1; a weak D match, TRBD2 (6 bases). V lost 5 bases and J lost 1, with 12 bases in between. The CDR3 covers 15 residues. The V gene's germline CDR1 is SGHDN and CDR2 FVKESK. The whole variable domain, filled in from reference TRBV14 and TRBJ2-1, reads EAGVTQFPSHSVIEKGQTVTLRCDPISGHDNLYWYRRVMGKEIKFLLHFVKESKQDESGMPNNRFLAERTGGTYSTLKVQPAELEDSGVYFCASSSRDFSYNEQFFGPGTRLTVL.

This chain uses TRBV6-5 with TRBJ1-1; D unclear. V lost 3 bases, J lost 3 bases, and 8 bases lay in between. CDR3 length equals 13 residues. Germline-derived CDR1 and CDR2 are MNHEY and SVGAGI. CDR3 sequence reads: CASSYREDTEAFF. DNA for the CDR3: TGTGCCAGCAGTTATCGGGAAGACACTGAAGCTTTCTTT.

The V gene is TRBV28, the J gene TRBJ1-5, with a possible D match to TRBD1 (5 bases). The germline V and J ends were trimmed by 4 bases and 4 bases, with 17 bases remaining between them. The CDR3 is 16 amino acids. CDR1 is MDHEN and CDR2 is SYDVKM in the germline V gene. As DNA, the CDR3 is TGTGCCAGCAGTTCAGGGCCCCTTTATGTGAATCAGCCCCAGCATTTT. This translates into CASSSGPLYVNQPQHF.

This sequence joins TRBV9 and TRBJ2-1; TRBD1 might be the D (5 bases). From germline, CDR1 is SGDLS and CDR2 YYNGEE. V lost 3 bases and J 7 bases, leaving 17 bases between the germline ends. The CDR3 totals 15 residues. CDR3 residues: CASSGVMGRRNEQFF. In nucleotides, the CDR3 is TGTGCCAGCAGCGGAGTTATGGGGCGGAGAAATGAGCAGTTCTTC.

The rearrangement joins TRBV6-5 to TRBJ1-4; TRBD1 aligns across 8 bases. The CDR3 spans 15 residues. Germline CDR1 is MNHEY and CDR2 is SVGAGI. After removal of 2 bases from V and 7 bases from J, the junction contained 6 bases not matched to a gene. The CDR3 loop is CASSYAQGAGEKLFF. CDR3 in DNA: TGTGCCAGCAGTTACGCCCAGGGGGCTGGTGAAAAACTGTTTTTT.

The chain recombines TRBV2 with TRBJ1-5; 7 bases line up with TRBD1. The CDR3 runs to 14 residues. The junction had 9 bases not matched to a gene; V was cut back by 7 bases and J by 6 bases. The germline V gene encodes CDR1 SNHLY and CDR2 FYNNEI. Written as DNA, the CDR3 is TGTGCCAGCACCGACAGGGTACGAGGTCAGCCCCAGCATTTT. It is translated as CASTDRVRGQPQHF.